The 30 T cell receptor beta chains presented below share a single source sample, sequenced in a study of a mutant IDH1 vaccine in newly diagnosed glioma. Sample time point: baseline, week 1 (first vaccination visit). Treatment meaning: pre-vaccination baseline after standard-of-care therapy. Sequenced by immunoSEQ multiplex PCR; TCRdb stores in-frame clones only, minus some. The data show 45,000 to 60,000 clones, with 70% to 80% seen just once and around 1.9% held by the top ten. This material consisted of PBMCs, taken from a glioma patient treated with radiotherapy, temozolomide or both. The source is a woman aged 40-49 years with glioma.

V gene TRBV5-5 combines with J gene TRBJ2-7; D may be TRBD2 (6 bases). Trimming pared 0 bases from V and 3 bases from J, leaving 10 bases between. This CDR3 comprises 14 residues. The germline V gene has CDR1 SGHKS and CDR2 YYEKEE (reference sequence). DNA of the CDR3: TGTGCCAGCAGCTTGGCGCAGGGAGGCTACGAGCAGTACTTC. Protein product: CASSLAQGGYEQYF. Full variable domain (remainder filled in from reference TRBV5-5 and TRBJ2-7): DAGVTQSPTHLIKTRGQQVTLRCSPISGHKSVSWYQQVLGQGPQFIFQYYEKEERGRGNFPDRFSARQFPNYSSELNVNALLLGDSALYLCASSLAQGGYEQYFGPGTRLTVT.

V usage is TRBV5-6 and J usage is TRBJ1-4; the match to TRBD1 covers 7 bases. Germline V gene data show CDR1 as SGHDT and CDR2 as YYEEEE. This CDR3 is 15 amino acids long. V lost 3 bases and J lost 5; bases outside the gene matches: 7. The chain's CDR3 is CASSSLGQQNEKLFF. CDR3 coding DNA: TGTGCCAGCAGCTCCCTGGGACAGCAAAATGAAAAACTGTTTTTT.

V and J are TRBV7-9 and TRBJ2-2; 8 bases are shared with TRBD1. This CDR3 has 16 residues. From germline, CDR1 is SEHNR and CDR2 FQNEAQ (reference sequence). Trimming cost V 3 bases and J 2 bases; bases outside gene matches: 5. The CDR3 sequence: CASSLTGAPNTGELFF. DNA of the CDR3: TGTGCCAGCAGCTTGACAGGGGCCCCCAACACCGGGGAGCTGTTTTTT.

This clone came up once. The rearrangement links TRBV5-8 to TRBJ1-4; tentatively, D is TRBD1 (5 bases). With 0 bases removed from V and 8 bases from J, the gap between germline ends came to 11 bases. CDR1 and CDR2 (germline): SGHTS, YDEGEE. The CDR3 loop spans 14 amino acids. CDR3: CASSLAGTAEKLFF. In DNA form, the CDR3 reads TGTGCCAGCAGCTTGGCCGGGACGGCGGAAAAACTGTTTTTT.

Here the CDR3 reads CASSWPSTGEAFF. The DNA of the CDR3 is TGCGCCAGCAGCTGGCCCTCGACGGGTGAAGCTTTCTTT. The rearrangement joins TRBV5-1 to TRBJ1-1, with D uncertain. The CDR3 is made up of 13 amino acids. The ends were cut back, 3 bases at V and 7 bases at J, with 13 bases in the middle. Germline CDR1 SGHRS, CDR2 YFSETQ. The full variable domain, in which reference TRBV5-1 and TRBJ1-1 provide the parts outside the CDR3, is KAGVTQTPRYLIKTRGQQVTLSCSPISGHRSVSWYQQTPGQGLQFLFEYFSETQRNKGNFPGRFSGRQFSNSRSEMNVSTLELGDSALYLCASSWPSTGEAFFGQGTRLTVV.

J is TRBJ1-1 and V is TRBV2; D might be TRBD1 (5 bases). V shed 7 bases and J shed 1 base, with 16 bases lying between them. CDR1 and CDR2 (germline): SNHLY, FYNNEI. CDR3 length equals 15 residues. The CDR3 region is CASKPGLPRNTEAFF. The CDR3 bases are TGTGCCAGCAAACCAGGGCTCCCGAGGAACACTGAAGCTTTCTTT.

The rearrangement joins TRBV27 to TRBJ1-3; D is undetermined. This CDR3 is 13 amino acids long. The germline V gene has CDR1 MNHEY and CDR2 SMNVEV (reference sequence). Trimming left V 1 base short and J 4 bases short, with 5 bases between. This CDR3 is CASSLYLGNTIYF. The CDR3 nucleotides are TGTGCCAGCAGTTTATATTTGGGAAACACCATATATTTT.

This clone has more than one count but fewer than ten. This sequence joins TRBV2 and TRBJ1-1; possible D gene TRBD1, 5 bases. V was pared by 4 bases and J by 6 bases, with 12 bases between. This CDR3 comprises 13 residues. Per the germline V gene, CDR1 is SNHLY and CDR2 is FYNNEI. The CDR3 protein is CASSVGVGAEAFF. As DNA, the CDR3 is TGTGCCAGCAGTGTGGGGGTAGGGGCTGAAGCTTTCTTT.

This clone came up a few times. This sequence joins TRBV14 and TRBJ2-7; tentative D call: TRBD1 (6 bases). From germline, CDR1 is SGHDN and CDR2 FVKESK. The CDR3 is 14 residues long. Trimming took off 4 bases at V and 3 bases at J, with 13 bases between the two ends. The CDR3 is CASSRPGHIYEQYF. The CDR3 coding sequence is TGTGCCAGCAGCCGTCCGGGACACATCTACGAGCAGTACTTC.

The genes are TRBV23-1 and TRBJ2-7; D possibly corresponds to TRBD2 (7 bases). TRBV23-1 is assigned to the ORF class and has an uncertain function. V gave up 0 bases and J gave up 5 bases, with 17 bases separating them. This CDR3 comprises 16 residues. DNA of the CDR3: TGCGCCAGCAGTCAATCGAAGGTGGGCGGGGGCCACGAGCAGTACTTC. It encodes CASSQSKVGGGHEQYF.

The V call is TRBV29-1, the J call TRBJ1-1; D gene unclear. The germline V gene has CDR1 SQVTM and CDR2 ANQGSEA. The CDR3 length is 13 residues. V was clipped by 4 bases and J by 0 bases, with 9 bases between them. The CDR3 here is CSVAFGLNTEAFF. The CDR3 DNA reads TGCAGCGTTGCTTTCGGGTTGAACACTGAAGCTTTCTTT.

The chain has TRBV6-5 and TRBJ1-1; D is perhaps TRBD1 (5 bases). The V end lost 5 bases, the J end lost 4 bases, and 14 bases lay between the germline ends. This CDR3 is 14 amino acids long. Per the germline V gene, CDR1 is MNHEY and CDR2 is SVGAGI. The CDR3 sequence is CASSVAVGGTEAFF. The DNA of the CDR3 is TGTGCCAGCAGTGTTGCTGTTGGGGGCACTGAAGCTTTCTTT.

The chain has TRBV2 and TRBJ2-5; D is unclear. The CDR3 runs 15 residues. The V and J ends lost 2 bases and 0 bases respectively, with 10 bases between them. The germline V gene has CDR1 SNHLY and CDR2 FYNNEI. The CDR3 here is CASSELQAYQETQYF. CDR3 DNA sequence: TGTGCCAGCAGTGAACTCCAGGCGTACCAAGAGACCCAGTACTTC.

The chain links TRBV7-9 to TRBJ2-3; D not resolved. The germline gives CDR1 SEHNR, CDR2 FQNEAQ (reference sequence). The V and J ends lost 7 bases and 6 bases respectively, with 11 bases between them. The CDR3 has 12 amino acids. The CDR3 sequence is CASTPTWDTQYF. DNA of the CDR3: TGTGCCAGCACCCCGACCTGGGATACGCAGTATTTT. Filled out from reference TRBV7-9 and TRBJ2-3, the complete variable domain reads DTGVSQNPRHKITKRGQNVTFRCDPISEHNRLYWYRQTLGQGPEFLTYFQNEAQLEKSRLLSDRFSAERPKGSFSTLEIQRTEQGDSAMYLCASTPTWDTQYFGPGTRLTVL.

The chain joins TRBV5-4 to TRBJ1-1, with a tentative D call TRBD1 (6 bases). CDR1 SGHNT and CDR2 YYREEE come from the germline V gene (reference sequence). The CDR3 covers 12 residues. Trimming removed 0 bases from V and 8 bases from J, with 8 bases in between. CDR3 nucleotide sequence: TGTGCCAGCAGCTTGGGCGACAGGGAAGCTTTCTTT. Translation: CASSLGDREAFF. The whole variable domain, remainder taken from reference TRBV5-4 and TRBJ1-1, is ETGVTQSPTHLIKTRGQQVTLRCSSQSGHNTVSWYQQALGQGPQFIFQYYREEENGRGNFPPRFSGLQFPNYSSELNVNALELDDSALYLCASSLGDREAFFGQGTRLTVV.

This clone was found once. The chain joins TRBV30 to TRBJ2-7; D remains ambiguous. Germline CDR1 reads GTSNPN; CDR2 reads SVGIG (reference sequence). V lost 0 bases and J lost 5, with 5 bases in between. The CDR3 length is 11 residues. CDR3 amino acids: CAWSVGNEQYF. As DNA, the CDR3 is TGTGCCTGGAGTGTAGGAAACGAGCAGTACTTC.

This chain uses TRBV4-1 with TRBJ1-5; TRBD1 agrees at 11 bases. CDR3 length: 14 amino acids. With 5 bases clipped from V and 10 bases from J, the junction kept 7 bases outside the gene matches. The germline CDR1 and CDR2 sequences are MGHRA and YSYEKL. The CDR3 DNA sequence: TGCGCCAGCAGCGCGGACAGGGGGCAGATTCCCCAGCATTTT. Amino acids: CASSADRGQIPQHF.

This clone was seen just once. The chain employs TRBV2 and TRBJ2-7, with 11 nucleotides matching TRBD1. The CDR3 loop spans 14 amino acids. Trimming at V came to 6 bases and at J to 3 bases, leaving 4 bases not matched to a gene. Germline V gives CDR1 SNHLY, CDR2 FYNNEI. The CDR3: CASSLDRGRYEQYF. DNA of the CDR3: TGTGCCAGCAGCCTGGACAGGGGGCGCTACGAGCAGTACTTC.

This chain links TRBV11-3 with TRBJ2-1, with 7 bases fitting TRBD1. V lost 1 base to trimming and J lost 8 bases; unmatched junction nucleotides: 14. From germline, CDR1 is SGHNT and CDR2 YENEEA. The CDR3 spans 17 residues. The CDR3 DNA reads TGTGCCAGCAGCTTAGGAGAGAGGAGACAGGGACGATATGAGCAGTTCTTC. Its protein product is CASSLGERRQGRYEQFF.

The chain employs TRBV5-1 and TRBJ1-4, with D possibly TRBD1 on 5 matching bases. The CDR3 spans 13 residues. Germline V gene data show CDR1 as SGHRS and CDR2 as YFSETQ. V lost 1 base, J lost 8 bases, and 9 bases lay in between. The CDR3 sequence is CASSLRGDEKLFF. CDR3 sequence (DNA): TGCGCCAGCAGCTTGCGAGGGGACGAAAAACTGTTTTTT.

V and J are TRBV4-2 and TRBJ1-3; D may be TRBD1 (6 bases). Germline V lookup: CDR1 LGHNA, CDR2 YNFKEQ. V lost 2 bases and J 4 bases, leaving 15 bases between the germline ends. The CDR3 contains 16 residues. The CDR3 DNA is TGTGCCAGCAGCCAAAATCAGGGGTTCGCAGGAAACACCATATATTTT. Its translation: CASSQNQGFAGNTIYF.

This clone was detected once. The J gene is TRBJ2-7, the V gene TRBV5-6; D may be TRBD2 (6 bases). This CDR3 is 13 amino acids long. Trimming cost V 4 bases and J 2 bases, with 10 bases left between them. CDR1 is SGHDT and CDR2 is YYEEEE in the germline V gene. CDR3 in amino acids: CASSRDSAYEQYF. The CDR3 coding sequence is TGTGCCAGCAGCCGGGACTCTGCCTACGAGCAGTACTTC.

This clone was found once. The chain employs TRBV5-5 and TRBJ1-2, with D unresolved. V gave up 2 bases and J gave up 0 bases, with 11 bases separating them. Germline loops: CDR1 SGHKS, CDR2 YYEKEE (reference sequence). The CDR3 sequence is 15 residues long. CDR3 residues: CASSLGQDANYGYTF. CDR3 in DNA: TGTGCCAGCAGCTTAGGGCAGGATGCTAACTATGGCTACACCTTC.

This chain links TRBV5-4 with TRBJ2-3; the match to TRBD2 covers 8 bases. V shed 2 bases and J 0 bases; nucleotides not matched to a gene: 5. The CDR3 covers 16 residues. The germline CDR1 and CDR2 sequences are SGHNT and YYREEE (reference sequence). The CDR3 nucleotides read TGTGCCAGCAGCTTAAGACTAGCGCCTAGCACAGATACGCAGTATTTT. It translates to CASSLRLAPSTDTQYF.

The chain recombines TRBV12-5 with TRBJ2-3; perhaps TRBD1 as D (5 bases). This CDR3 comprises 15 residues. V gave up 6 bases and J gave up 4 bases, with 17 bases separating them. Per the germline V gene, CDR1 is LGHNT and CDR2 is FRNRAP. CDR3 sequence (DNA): TGTGCTAGTGGCGCGGTGTGGCAGGGATCAGATACGCAGTATTTT. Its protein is CASGAVWQGSDTQYF.

CDR3 amino acids: CASSEPGPWDEQYF. The CDR3 DNA reads as TGTGCCAGCAGTGAACCCGGGCCCTGGGACGAGCAGTACTTC. The chain combines TRBV25-1 with TRBJ2-7; no clear D gene. CDR1 and CDR2 from the germline V gene are MGHDK and SYGVNS. This CDR3 has 14 residues. V was clipped by 2 bases and J by 5 bases, with 13 bases between them.

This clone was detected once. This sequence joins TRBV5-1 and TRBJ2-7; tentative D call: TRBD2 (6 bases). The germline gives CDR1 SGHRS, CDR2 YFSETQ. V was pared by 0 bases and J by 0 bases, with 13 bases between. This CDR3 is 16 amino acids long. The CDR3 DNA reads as TGCGCCAGCAGCTTGGCCGGCGGGGAGAGCTCCTACGAGCAGTACTTC. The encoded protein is CASSLAGGESSYEQYF.

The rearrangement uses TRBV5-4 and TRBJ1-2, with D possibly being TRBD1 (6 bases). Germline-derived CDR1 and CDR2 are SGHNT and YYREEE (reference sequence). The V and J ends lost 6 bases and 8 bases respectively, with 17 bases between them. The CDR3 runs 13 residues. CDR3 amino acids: CASTPRGGGGYTF. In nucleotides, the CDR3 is TGTGCCAGCACCCCCCGGGGGGGCGGGGGCTACACCTTC.

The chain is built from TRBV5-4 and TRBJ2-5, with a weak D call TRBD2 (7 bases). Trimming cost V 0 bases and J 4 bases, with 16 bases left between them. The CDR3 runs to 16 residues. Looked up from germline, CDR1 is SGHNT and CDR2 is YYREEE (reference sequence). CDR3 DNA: TGTGCCAGCAGCTTGGCAGGAGGGGGGGCGATAGAGACCCAGTACTTC. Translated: CASSLAGGGAIETQYF.

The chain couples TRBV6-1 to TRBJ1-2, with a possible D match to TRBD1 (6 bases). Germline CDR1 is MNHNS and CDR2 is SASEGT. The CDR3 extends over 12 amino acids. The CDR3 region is CGTGGTNYGYTF. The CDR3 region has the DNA TGTGGGACCGGGGGCACTAACTATGGCTACACCTTC.